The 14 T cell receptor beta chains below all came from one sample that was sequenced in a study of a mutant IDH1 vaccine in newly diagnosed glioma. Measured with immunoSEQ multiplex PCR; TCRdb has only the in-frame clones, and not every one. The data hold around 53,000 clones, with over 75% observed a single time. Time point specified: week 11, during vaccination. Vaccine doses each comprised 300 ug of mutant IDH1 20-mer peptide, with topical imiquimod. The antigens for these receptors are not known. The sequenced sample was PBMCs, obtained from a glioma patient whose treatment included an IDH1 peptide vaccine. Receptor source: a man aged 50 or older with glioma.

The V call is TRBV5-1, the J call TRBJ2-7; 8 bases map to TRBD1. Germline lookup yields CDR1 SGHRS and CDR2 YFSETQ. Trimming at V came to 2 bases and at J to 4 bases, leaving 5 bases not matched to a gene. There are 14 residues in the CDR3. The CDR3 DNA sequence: TGCGCCAGCAGCTTCGGGACAGGACCTTACGAGCAGTACTTC. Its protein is CASSFGTGPYEQYF. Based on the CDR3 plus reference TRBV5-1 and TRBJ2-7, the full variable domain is KAGVTQTPRYLIKTRGQQVTLSCSPISGHRSVSWYQQTPGQGLQFLFEYFSETQRNKGNFPGRFSGRQFSNSRSEMNVSTLELGDSALYLCASSFGTGPYEQYFGPGTRLTVT.

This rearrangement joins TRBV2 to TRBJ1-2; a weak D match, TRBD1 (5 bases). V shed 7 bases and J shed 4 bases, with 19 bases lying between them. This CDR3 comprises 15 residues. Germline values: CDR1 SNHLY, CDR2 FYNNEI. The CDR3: CASNEDKGPTYGYTF. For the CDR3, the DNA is TGTGCCAGCAACGAGGATAAGGGGCCAACCTATGGCTACACCTTC.

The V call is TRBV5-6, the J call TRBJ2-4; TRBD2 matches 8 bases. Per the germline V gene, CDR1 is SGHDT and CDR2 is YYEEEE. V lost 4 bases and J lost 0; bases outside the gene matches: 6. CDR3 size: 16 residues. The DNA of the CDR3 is TGTGCCAGCAGCCTGACTAGCGCCCTAGCCAAAAACATTCAGTACTTC. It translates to CASSLTSALAKNIQYF.

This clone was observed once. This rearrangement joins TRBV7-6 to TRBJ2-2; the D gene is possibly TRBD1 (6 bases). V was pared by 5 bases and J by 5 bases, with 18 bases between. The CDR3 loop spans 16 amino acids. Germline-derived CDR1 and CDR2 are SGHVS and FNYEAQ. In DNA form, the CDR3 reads TGTGCCAGCAGCCCCGGGACCCCGAGGGGGACCGGGGAGCTGTTTTTT. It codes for CASSPGTPRGTGELFF.

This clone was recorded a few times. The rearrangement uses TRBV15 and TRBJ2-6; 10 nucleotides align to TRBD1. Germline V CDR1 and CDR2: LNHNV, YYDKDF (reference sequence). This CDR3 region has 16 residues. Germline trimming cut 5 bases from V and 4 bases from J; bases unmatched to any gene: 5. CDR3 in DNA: TGTGCCACCAGCGGGGGACAGGGGACCGGGGCCAACGTCCTGACTTTC. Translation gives CATSGGQGTGANVLTF.

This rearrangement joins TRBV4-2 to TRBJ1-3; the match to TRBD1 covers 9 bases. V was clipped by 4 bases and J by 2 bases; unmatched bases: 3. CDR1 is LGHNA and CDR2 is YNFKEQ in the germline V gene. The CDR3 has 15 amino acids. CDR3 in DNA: TGTGCCAGCAGCCCGAGGGACAGGGCTGGAAACACCATATATTTT. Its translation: CASSPRDRAGNTIYF.

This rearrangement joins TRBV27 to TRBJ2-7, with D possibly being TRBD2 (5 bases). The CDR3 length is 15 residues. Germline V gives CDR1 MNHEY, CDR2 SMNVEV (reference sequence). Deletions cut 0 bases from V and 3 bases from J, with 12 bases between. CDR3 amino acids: CASSLSGAFFYEQYF. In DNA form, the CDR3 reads TGTGCCAGCAGTTTATCGGGAGCCTTTTTCTACGAGCAGTACTTC.

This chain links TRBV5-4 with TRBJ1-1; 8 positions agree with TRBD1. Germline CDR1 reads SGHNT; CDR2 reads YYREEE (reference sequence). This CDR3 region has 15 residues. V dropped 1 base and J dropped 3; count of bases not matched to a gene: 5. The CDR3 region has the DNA TGTGCCAGCAGCTTGCCGGGACAGGACGACACTGAAGCTTTCTTT. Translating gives CASSLPGQDDTEAFF.

CDR3 sequence: CASSDAGVGGYTF. The CDR3 DNA follows: TGTGCCAGCAGTGACGCAGGGGTCGGTGGCTACACCTTC. This chain uses TRBV6-4 with TRBJ1-2; TRBD1 is a possible D gene (6 bases). Trimming removed 2 bases at V and 7 bases at J, with 11 bases between. Germline V CDR1 and CDR2: MRHNA, SNTAGT. The CDR3 runs 13 residues.

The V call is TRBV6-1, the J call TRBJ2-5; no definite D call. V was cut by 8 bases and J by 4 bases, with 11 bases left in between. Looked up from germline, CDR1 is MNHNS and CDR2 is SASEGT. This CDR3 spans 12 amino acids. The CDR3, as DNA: TGTGCCAGCGTATCTGACCGAGAGACCCAGTACTTC. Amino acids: CASVSDRETQYF.

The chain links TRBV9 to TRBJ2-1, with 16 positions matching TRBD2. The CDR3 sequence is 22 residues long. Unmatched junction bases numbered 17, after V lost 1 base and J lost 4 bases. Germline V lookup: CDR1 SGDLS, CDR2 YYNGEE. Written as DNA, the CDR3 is TGTGCCAGCAGCGTAAGGTCCGCCCCGGGACTAGCGGGGGGGCCTAGTTACAATGAGCAGTTCTTC. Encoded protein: CASSVRSAPGLAGGPSYNEQFF.

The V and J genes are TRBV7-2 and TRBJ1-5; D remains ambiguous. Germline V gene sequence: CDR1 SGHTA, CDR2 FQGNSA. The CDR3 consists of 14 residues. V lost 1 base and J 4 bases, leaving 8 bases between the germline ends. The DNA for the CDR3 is TGTGCCAGCAGCTTAGGCCAGGTTAATCAGCCCCAGCATTTT. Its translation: CASSLGQVNQPQHF.

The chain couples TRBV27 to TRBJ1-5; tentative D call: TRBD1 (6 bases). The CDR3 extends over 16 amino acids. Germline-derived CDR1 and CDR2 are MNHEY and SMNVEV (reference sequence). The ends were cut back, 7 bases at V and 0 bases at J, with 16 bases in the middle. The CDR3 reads CASTSFGQYSNQPQHF. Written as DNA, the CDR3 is TGTGCCAGCACCTCCTTCGGACAGTATAGCAATCAGCCCCAGCATTTT.

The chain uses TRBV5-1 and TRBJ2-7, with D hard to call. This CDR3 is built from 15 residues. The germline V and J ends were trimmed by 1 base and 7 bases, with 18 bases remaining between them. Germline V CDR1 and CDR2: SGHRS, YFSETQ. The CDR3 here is CASSLPETIIREQYF. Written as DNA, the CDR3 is TGCGCCAGCAGCTTGCCTGAGACCATTATACGAGAGCAGTACTTC.